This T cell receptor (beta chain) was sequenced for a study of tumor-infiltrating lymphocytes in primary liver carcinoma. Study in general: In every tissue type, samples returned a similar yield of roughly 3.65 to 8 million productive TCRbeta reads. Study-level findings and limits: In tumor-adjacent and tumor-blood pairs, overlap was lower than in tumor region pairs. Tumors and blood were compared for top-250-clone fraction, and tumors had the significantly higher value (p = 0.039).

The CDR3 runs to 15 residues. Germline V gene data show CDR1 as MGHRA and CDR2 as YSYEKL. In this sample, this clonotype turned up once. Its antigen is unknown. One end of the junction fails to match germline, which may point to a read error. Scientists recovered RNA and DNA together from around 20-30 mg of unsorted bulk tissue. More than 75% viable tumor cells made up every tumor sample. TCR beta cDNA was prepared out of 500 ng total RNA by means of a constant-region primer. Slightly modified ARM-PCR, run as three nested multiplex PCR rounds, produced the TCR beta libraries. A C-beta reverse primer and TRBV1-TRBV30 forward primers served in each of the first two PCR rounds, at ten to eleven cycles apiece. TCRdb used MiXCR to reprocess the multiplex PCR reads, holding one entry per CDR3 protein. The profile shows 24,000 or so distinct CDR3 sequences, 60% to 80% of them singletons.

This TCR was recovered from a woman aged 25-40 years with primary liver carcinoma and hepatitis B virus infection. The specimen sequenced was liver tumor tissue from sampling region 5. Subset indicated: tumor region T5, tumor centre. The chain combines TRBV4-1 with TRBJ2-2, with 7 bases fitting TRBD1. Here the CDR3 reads CACRQDTGATGELFF. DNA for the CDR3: TGCGCCTGCAGGCAAGATACAGGGGCGACCGGGGAGCTGTTTTTT.